This TCR beta chain emerged from a study of blood T cell repertoires in COVID-19. Profiled with immunoSEQ multiplex PCR; TCRdb holds only in-frame clones, not every one. The sample has a few hundred thousand clones, roughly 90% seen once; the top ten hold about 4.5%. The V end was cut by 7 bases, the J end by 4 bases, with 15 bases between. The germline V gene has CDR1 MDHEN and CDR2 SYDVKM. The CDR3 is 14 amino acids. The receptor was derived from a woman between 18 and 29 years old with acute COVID-19. What was sequenced was PBMCs or T cells enriched from blood (not recorded which). The V call is TRBV28, the J call TRBJ2-3; TRBD2 is a possible D gene (6 bases). The CDR3 coding sequence is TGTGCCAGCACCCAGACGGGGGAGCCAGATACGCAGTATTTT. Protein sequence: CASTQTGEPDTQYF.